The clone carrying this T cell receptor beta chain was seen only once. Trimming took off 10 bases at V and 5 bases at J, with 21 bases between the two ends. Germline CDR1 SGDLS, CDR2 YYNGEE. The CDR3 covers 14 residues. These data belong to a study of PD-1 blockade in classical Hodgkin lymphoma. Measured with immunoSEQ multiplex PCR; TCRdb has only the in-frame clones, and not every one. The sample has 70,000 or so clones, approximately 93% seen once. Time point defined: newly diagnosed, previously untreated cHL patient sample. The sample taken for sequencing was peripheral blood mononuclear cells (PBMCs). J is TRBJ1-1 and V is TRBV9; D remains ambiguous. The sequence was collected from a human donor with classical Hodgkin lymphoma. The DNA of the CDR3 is TGTGCCTCAACTCAGACGCGCCATTCGACTGAAGCTTTCTTT. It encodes CASTQTRHSTEAFF.